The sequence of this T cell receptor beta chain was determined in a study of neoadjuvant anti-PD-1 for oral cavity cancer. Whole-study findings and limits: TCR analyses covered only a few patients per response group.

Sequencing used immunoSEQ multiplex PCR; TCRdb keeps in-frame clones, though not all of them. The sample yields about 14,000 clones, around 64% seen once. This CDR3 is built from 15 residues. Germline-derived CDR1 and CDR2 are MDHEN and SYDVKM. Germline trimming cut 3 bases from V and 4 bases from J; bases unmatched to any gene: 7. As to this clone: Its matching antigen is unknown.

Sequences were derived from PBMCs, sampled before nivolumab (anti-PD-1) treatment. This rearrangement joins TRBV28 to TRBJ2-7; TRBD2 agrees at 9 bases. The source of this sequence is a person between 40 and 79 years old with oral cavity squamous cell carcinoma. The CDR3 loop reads CASSLGSSGAYEQYF. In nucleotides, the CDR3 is TGTGCCAGCAGTTTGGGTTCTAGCGGGGCTTACGAGCAGTACTTC.